These T cell receptor beta chains were read from a single sample in a study of cytomegalovirus exposure and HLA in healthy donors. The data were produced by immunoSEQ multiplex PCR, yet TCRdb's version contains in-frame clones alone and is incomplete. The repertoire holds nearly 110,000 clones, with about 81% as singletons. Sequencing was carried out using PBMCs. These receptors were obtained from a man aged 25 to 40 in good health and CMV-seropositive. CDR3s include the opening cysteine and the closing phenylalanine or tryptophan. D genes are given only for firm matches. Where a row states a size, it is once, few, many or the class of an expanded clone; other rows omit it.

size: .; V: TRBV5-5; D: .; J: TRBJ2-7; DNA: TGTGCCAGCAGCTTGGGGGTCGGGGCAGGGGCTGACTACGAGCAGTACTTC; CDR3: CASSLGVGAGADYEQYF
size: .; V: TRBV2; D: TRBD1; J: TRBJ1-1; DNA: TGTGCCAGCAGTGGACAGGGTATGACCACTGAAGCTTTCTTT; CDR3: CASSGQGMTTEAFF
size: .; V: TRBV30; D: TRBD1; J: TRBJ1-4; DNA: TGTGCCTGGACAGGGGGCGGTGAAAAACTGTTTTTT; CDR3: CAWTGGGEKLFF
size: .; V: TRBV7-8; D: TRBD2; J: TRBJ2-7; DNA: TGTGCCAGCAACTCCCAGGGGGCACTAGCGGGGGACGAGCAGTACTTC; CDR3: CASNSQGALAGDEQYF
size: .; V: TRBV10-2; D: .; J: TRBJ1-2; DNA: TGCGCCAGCAGTGAGTCGGGCCAGGGTAAAGACTATGGCTACACCTTC; CDR3: CASSESGQGKDYGYTF
size: .; V: TRBV11-2; D: TRBD2; J: TRBJ2-5; DNA: TGTGCCAGCAGCCGGGCCTATAGCGGGGAAGGGTACCAAGAGACCCAGTACTTC; CDR3: CASSRAYSGEGYQETQYF
size: .; V: TRBV27; D: .; J: TRBJ1-1; DNA: TGTGCCAGCAGTTTTCAGTCGAGGAGCACTGAAGCTTTCTTT; CDR3: CASSFQSRSTEAFF
size: .; V: TRBV12-5; D: .; J: TRBJ1-4; DNA: TGTGCTAGTGGTTTGTCAGGGGTGGGGGATGAAAAACTGTTTTTT; CDR3: CASGLSGVGDEKLFF
size: .; V: TRBV5-1; D: .; J: TRBJ1-5; DNA: TGCGCCAGCTCTCCGGAGATGTCTGGTCAGCCCCAGCATTTT; CDR3: CASSPEMSGQPQHF
size: once; V: TRBV18; D: TRBD2; J: TRBJ2-3; DNA: TGTGCCAGCTCGCTCAGACTAGCGGGGGGCACAGATACGCAGTATTTT; CDR3: CASSLRLAGGTDTQYF
size: .; V: TRBV19; D: .; J: TRBJ2-4; DNA: TGTGCCAGTGATGACTCGGAAAACATTCAGTACTTC; CDR3: CASDDSENIQYF
size: .; V: TRBV30; D: .; J: TRBJ1-1; DNA: TGTGCCTGGAGTGTATCAGGTGAAGCTTTCTTT; CDR3: CAWSVSGEAFF
size: .; V: TRBV6-5; D: TRBD1; J: TRBJ1-2; DNA: TGTGCCAGCAGTTACCTCGGGACAGGGGGCCCCTATGGCTACACCTTC; CDR3: CASSYLGTGGPYGYTF
size: .; V: TRBV9; D: TRBD2; J: TRBJ2-2; DNA: TGTGCCAGCAGCGTAGAACTAGCGGGCGCACCGGGGACCGGGGAGCTGTTTTTT; CDR3: CASSVELAGAPGTGELFF
size: .; V: TRBV2; D: .; J: TRBJ2-6; DNA: TGTGCCAGCAGTGTAGACTCTGGGGCCAACGGCCTGACTTTC; CDR3: CASSVDSGANGLTF
size: .; V: TRBV9; D: .; J: TRBJ2-7; DNA: TGTGCCAGCAGCCAACAGGGTCAGCAGTACTTC; CDR3: CASSQQGQQYF
size: .; V: TRBV30; D: TRBD1; J: TRBJ1-6; DNA: TGTGCCTGGAGCCGGGACAGGAGTCTGAGCTCCTATAATTCACCCCTCCACTTT; CDR3: CAWSRDRSLSSYNSPLHF
size: .; V: TRBV11-2; D: TRBD2; J: TRBJ2-1; DNA: TGTGCCAGCAGCTTAGGTAGCGGGGGTTACAATGAGCAGTTCTTC; CDR3: CASSLGSGGYNEQFF
size: .; V: TRBV10-3; D: .; J: TRBJ1-3; DNA: TGTGCCATCAGGAAGGACAGTTCGAGCTCTGGAAACACCATATATTTT; CDR3: CAIRKDSSSSGNTIYF
size: many; V: TRBV6-1; D: TRBD2; J: TRBJ2-3; DNA: TGTGCCAGCAGTGAACTAGCGGGGGGGCTGGATACGCAGTATTTT; CDR3: CASSELAGGLDTQYF
size: .; V: TRBV27; D: .; J: TRBJ1-5; DNA: TGTGCCAGCAGTTTATCGGCGGGGGGCAATCAGCCCCAGCATTTT; CDR3: CASSLSAGGNQPQHF
size: .; V: TRBV6-1; D: TRBD1; J: TRBJ1-3; DNA: TGTGCCAGCAGCCCCACGACAGGGGCTGGAAACACCATATATTTT; CDR3: CASSPTTGAGNTIYF
size: .; V: TRBV7-2; D: .; J: TRBJ2-3; DNA: TGTGCCAGCAGCCGCGGGGGCTCTAGCACAGATACGCAGTATTTT; CDR3: CASSRGGSSTDTQYF
size: few; V: TRBV9; D: TRBD2; J: TRBJ2-1; DNA: TGTGCCAGCAGCACCCTAGCGGCTTCGTACAATGAGCAGTTCTTC; CDR3: CASSTLAASYNEQFF
size: .; V: TRBV10-1; D: .; J: TRBJ1-1; DNA: TGCGCCAGCAGTGCCCAGGTGGGCACTGAAGCTTTCTTT; CDR3: CASSAQVGTEAFF
size: .; V: TRBV5-6; D: .; J: TRBJ2-3; DNA: TGTGCCAGCAGCTTCGGGCCAAGGGGATTGACAGATACGCAGTATTTT; CDR3: CASSFGPRGLTDTQYF
size: .; V: TRBV7-2; D: .; J: TRBJ2-2; DNA: TGTGCCAGCAGCCCCTGGTCCCCAGCGGTGAACACCGGGGAGCTGTTTTTT; CDR3: CASSPWSPAVNTGELFF
size: once; V: TRBV4-1; D: TRBD1; J: TRBJ1-2; DNA: TGCGCCAGCAGCCAAGATGATGCAGGGGGAAGCTATGGCTACACCTTC; CDR3: CASSQDDAGGSYGYTF
size: .; V: TRBV6-1; D: .; J: TRBJ2-1; DNA: TGTGCCAGCAGTGTTGGTCAGTTCAACAATGAGCAGTTCTTC; CDR3: CASSVGQFNNEQFF
size: .; V: TRBV5-4; D: TRBD1; J: TRBJ2-5; DNA: TGTGCCAGCAGCTCGCCGGGACAGAGTTTGGAGACCCAGTACTTC; CDR3: CASSSPGQSLETQYF
size: .; V: TRBV11-2; D: TRBD1; J: TRBJ2-1; DNA: TGTGCCAGCAGCCACCGGGACAGGGGGTTGGATGAGCAGTTCTTC; CDR3: CASSHRDRGLDEQFF
size: .; V: TRBV2; D: TRBD1; J: TRBJ1-2; DNA: TGTGCCAGCAGTGAGTTTGGGACAGGGCCCTATGGCTACACCTTC; CDR3: CASSEFGTGPYGYTF
size: .; V: TRBV6-6; D: TRBD2; J: TRBJ2-1; DNA: TGTGCCAGCGGGCAGGGTCCGGCGGGGGGTCACAATGAGCAGTTCTTC; CDR3: CASGQGPAGGHNEQFF
size: few; V: TRBV6-1; D: TRBD1; J: TRBJ1-1; DNA: TGTGCCAGCAGTTGGGGACAGGTGATGACTGAAGCTTTCTTT; CDR3: CASSWGQVMTEAFF
size: .; V: TRBV4-2; D: TRBD1; J: TRBJ1-2; DNA: TGTGCCAGCAGCCAAGAGGCGGCAGGGGGCTATGGCTACACCTTC; CDR3: CASSQEAAGGYGYTF
size: once; V: TRBV18; D: TRBD2; J: TRBJ2-3; DNA: TGTGCCAGCTCTCCCACTAGCGGGGGGCCTAGCACAGATACGCAGTATTTT; CDR3: CASSPTSGGPSTDTQYF
size: .; V: TRBV18; D: TRBD2; J: TRBJ2-3; DNA: TGTGCCAGCTCAGAACGTAGCGGGGGGCCGACAGATACGCAGTATTTT; CDR3: CASSERSGGPTDTQYF
size: few; V: TRBV19; D: .; J: TRBJ1-3; DNA: TGTGCCAGTAGTCGTCAACAGGCGTCTGGAAACACCATATATTTT; CDR3: CASSRQQASGNTIYF
size: .; V: TRBV10-3; D: TRBD2; J: TRBJ2-7; DNA: TGTGCCGTGGGGGGACTAGCAAGAGACGAGCAGTACTTC; CDR3: CAVGGLARDEQYF
size: .; V: TRBV11-3; D: TRBD1; J: TRBJ2-2; DNA: TGTGCCAGCAGCCCAGGGGGACAGGGGAGCACCGGGGAGCTGTTTTTT; CDR3: CASSPGGQGSTGELFF
size: few; V: TRBV5-1; D: TRBD1; J: TRBJ2-7; DNA: TGCGCCAGCAGCTTGGGGACAGGGGGCTACGAGCAGTACTTC; CDR3: CASSLGTGGYEQYF
size: .; V: TRBV18; D: .; J: TRBJ1-1; DNA: TGTGCCAGCTCACCTAACTTGCAAGAAGCTTTCTTT; CDR3: CASSPNLQEAFF